This paragraph reports one TCR beta chain. The antigen is not known. This sample was included in a study of cytotoxic CD8 clonotypes in ibrutinib-treated CLL. After removal of 1 base from V and 0 bases from J, the junction contained 1 base not matched to a gene. The CDR3 is 15 residues long. The germline V gene has CDR1 SGHRS and CDR2 YFSETQ. Study observations and caveats: Public clonotypes proved infrequent, and on treatment they shrank or remained steady. Rising at ibrutinib response, clonality subsequently fell back toward baseline at progression.

TCRdb's table, derived via immunoSEQ multiplex PCR, lists solely in-frame clones and lacks some. The data contain more than 110,000 clones, about 75% of them singletons. This material consisted of PBMCs, taken after 24 months of ibrutinib treatment. The TCR originated in a human donor with chronic lymphocytic leukemia. This sequence joins TRBV5-1 and TRBJ2-1; 7 nucleotides match TRBD1. Here the CDR3 reads CASSLWDSSYNEQFF. For the CDR3, the DNA is TGCGCCAGCAGCTTGTGGGACAGCTCCTACAATGAGCAGTTCTTC.